Listed below are T cell receptor beta chains from one sample, sequenced in a study of blood T cell repertoires in COVID-19. The data were produced by immunoSEQ multiplex PCR, yet TCRdb's version contains in-frame clones alone and is incomplete. The data hold roughly 150,000 clones, with about 85% observed a single time. Sequencing was carried out using peripheral blood. The receptors come from a woman between 50 and 59 years old with COVID-19, enrolled during active disease. Each CDR3 is given with its conserved first and last residue. The D gene is left open where the match is weak. Only some rows state a clone size, as once, few, many or a class for expanded clones.

length: 13; D: -; J: TRBJ1-2; V: TRBV18; size: large; CDR3: CASSPGPNYGYTF; DNA: TGTGCCAGCTCACCAGGGCCTAACTATGGCTACACCTTC
length: 11; D: -; J: TRBJ1-1; V: TRBV12-3/TRBV12-4; size: -; CDR3: CASSFGAEAFF; DNA: TGTGCCAGCAGTTTCGGGGCTGAAGCTTTCTTT
length: 14; D: TRBD2; J: TRBJ2-1; V: TRBV9; size: -; CDR3: CASSPGTSYNEQFF; DNA: TGTGCCAGCAGCCCGGGGACTAGCTACAATGAGCAGTTCTTC
length: 15; D: TRBD1; J: TRBJ2-7; V: TRBV3-1/TRBV3-2; size: -; CDR3: CASSHSGTGRWEQYF; DNA: TGTGCCAGCAGCCATTCCGGGACAGGACGGTGGGAGCAGTACTTC
length: 11; D: -; J: TRBJ1-4; V: TRBV7-2; size: -; CDR3: CASSRRGKLFF; DNA: TGTGCCAGCAGCCGAAGGGGAAAACTGTTTTTT
length: 18; D: TRBD1; J: TRBJ1-3; V: TRBV4-2; size: few; CDR3: CASSQVGLRDSSGNTIYF; DNA: TGTGCCAGCAGCCAAGTGGGGCTCCGGGACAGCTCTGGAAACACCATATATTTT
length: 15; D: -; J: TRBJ1-4; V: TRBV19; size: -; CDR3: CASSIGGATNEKLFF; DNA: TGTGCCAGTAGTATTGGGGGGGCAACTAATGAAAAACTGTTTTTT
length: 14; D: -; J: TRBJ2-5; V: TRBV7-3; size: -; CDR3: CASSLTGGQETQYF; DNA: TGTGCCAGCAGCTTAACTGGAGGACAAGAGACCCAGTACTTC
length: 18; D: -; J: TRBJ1-2; V: TRBV30; size: -; CDR3: CAWSGRGGGAVASYGYTF; DNA: TGTGCCTGGAGTGGCAGGGGCGGGGGGGCCGTGGCATCCTATGGCTACACCTTC
length: 13; D: -; J: TRBJ2-1; V: TRBV5-4; size: -; CDR3: CASSSKGDNEQFF; DNA: TGTGCCAGCAGCTCTAAAGGGGACAATGAGCAGTTCTTC
length: 13; D: -; J: TRBJ2-5; V: TRBV3-1/TRBV3-2; size: -; CDR3: CASSQDTLETQYF; DNA: TGTGCCAGCAGCCAAGATACATTGGAGACCCAGTACTTC
length: 12; D: -; J: TRBJ1-3; V: TRBV7-6; size: -; CDR3: CASSLQGNTIYF; DNA: TGTGCCAGCAGCTTACAGGGAAACACCATATATTTT
length: 16; D: -; J: TRBJ1-2; V: TRBV28; size: -; CDR3: CASSRSGAGRNYGYTF; DNA: TGTGCCAGCAGCCGCAGCGGGGCAGGTCGAAACTATGGCTACACCTTC
length: 16; D: TRBD1; J: TRBJ1-5; V: TRBV19; size: once; CDR3: CASSPGQGGKDQPQHF; DNA: TGTGCCAGTAGTCCGGGACAGGGGGGAAAGGATCAGCCCCAGCATTTT
length: 17; D: -; J: TRBJ2-5; V: TRBV4-1; size: few; CDR3: CASSQPGGLWYQETQYF; DNA: TGCGCCAGCAGCCAGCCCGGGGGTCTTTGGTACCAAGAGACCCAGTACTTC
length: 15; D: TRBD1; J: TRBJ2-7; V: TRBV18; size: -; CDR3: CASSPGQTSSYEQYF; DNA: TGTGCCAGCTCGCCGGGACAGACCAGCTCCTACGAGCAGTACTTC
length: 14; D: -; J: TRBJ2-7; V: TRBV28; size: -; CDR3: CASSAAQGPYEQYF; DNA: TGTGCCAGCAGTGCGGCTCAGGGCCCCTACGAGCAGTACTTC
length: 15; D: TRBD2; J: TRBJ2-5; V: TRBV6-2/TRBV6-3; size: -; CDR3: CASSDWTSGVETQYF; DNA: TGTGCCAGCAGTGACTGGACTAGCGGGGTGGAGACCCAGTACTTC
length: 13; D: -; J: TRBJ1-5; V: TRBV18; size: -; CDR3: CASLQDRDQPQHF; DNA: TGTGCCAGCTTACAGGACAGAGATCAGCCCCAGCATTTT
length: 16; D: TRBD2; J: TRBJ2-7; V: TRBV7-2; size: -; CDR3: CASSLNSASGGYEQYF; DNA: TGTGCCAGCAGCTTAAATTCGGCTAGCGGGGGGTACGAGCAGTACTTC
length: 13; D: -; J: TRBJ1-6; V: TRBV12-3/TRBV12-4; size: -; CDR3: CASRDNRDSPLHF; DNA: TGTGCCAGCAGGGACAACAGGGATTCACCCCTCCACTTT
length: 17; D: -; J: TRBJ2-1; V: TRBV19; size: -; CDR3: CASSIDAWRGPYNEQFF; DNA: TGTGCCAGTAGTATAGATGCCTGGCGGGGGCCCTACAATGAGCAGTTCTTC
length: 15; D: -; J: TRBJ1-1; V: TRBV4-1; size: -; CDR3: CASSQDLGGNTEAFF; DNA: TGCGCCAGCAGCCAAGATCTCGGGGGGAACACTGAAGCTTTCTTT
length: 17; D: TRBD1; J: TRBJ2-5; V: TRBV7-9; size: -; CDR3: CASSLALTGGLQETQYF; DNA: TGTGCCAGCAGCTTAGCCCTGACAGGGGGCCTACAAGAGACCCAGTACTTC
length: 14; D: -; J: TRBJ2-2; V: TRBV30; size: -; CDR3: CAWRTRVNTGELFF; DNA: TGTGCCTGGAGAACCAGGGTAAACACCGGGGAGCTGTTTTTT
length: 12; D: -; J: TRBJ1-2; V: TRBV10-3; size: -; CDR3: CANRDTNYGYTF; DNA: TGTGCCAACAGGGACACCAACTATGGCTACACCTTC
length: 15; D: TRBD1; J: TRBJ2-7; V: TRBV19; size: -; CDR3: CASSSPGTGSYEQYF; DNA: TGTGCCAGTTCCTCCCCCGGGACAGGCTCCTACGAGCAGTACTTC
length: 14; D: TRBD2; J: TRBJ2-5; V: TRBV18; size: -; CDR3: CASSPLRGEETQYF; DNA: TGTGCCAGCTCACCACTTCGGGGGGAAGAGACCCAGTACTTC